These 27 T cell receptor beta chains were all obtained from the same sample, sequenced in a study of blood T cell repertoires in COVID-19. This table comes from immunoSEQ multiplex PCR, and its TCRdb copy is limited to in-frame clones, with some not included. The sample contains approximately 200,000 clones, 65% to 90% of which appear only once. The specimen sequenced was PBMCs or T cells enriched from blood (not recorded which). The receptors stem from a woman younger than 45 who had been exposed to COVID-19.

V and J are TRBV12-3 or TRBV12-4 and TRBJ2-3; D call uncertain. The CDR3 is 13 residues long. The V end lost 9 bases, the J end lost 1 base, and 11 bases lay between the germline ends. As DNA, the CDR3 is TGTGCCAGTTACGGTTTTGGCACAGATACGCAGTATTTT. Translation gives CASYGFGTDTQYF.

The chain recombines TRBV29-1 with TRBJ1-1; D gene ambiguous. Germline V lookup: CDR1 SQVTM, CDR2 ANQGSEA. This CDR3 is built from 13 residues. Trimming left V 6 bases short and J 5 bases short, with 16 bases between. CDR3 loop: CSVAPRGMTEAFF. For the CDR3, the DNA is TGCAGCGTCGCCCCTCGGGGTATGACTGAAGCTTTCTTT.

The rearrangement joins TRBV9 to TRBJ1-2; D remains unclear. CDR3 length: 14 amino acids. CDR1 is SGDLS, CDR2 YYNGEE, per germline. V lost 0 bases, J lost 5 bases, and 11 bases lay in between. CDR3: CASSVAEGKYGYTF. The CDR3 DNA follows: TGTGCCAGCAGCGTAGCGGAGGGAAAGTATGGCTACACCTTC.

V usage is TRBV30 and J usage is TRBJ2-1; D is unresolved. The CDR3 is made up of 14 amino acids. The germline V gene has CDR1 GTSNPN and CDR2 SVGIG (reference sequence). The V gene lost 3 bases and the J gene lost 0 bases, with 9 bases spanning the gap. The CDR3 nucleotides are TGTGCCTGGAGACTGTGGAGCTCCTACAATGAGCAGTTCTTC. It codes for CAWRLWSSYNEQFF. Combining the CDR3 with reference TRBV30 and TRBJ2-1 gives the whole variable domain SQTIHQWPATLVQPVGSPLSLECTVEGTSNPNLYWYRQAAGRGLQLLFYSVGIGQISSEVPQNLSASRPQDRQFILSSKKLLLSDSGFYLCAWRLWSSYNEQFFGPGTRLTVL.

The V gene is TRBV5-8, the J gene TRBJ2-1, with D maybe TRBD2 (7 bases). Germline loops: CDR1 SGHTS, CDR2 YDEGEE. The ends were cut back, 2 bases at V and 6 bases at J, with 15 bases in the middle. The CDR3 spans 15 residues. The chain's CDR3 is CASSLGGGAGNEQFF. CDR3 bases: TGTGCCAGCAGCTTAGGGGGAGGGGCCGGCAATGAGCAGTTCTTC. The variable domain in full, with the rest retrieved from reference TRBV5-8 and TRBJ2-1, is EAGVTQSPTHLIKTRGQQATLRCSPISGHTSVYWYQQALGLGLQFLLWYDEGEERNRGNFPPRFSGRQFPNYSSELNVNALELEDSALYLCASSLGGGAGNEQFFGPGTRLTVL.

CDR3 sequence reads: CAWSLPGTGEKLFF. The CDR3 DNA follows: TGTGCCTGGAGTTTACCCGGGACAGGTGAAAAACTGTTTTTT. This rearrangement joins TRBV30 to TRBJ1-4; TRBD1 matches at 8 bases. Per the germline V gene, CDR1 is GTSNPN and CDR2 is SVGIG (reference sequence). This CDR3 is 14 amino acids long. With V trimmed by 2 bases and J by 7 bases, 6 bases remained unmatched.

The chain has TRBV5-1 and TRBJ1-1; no clear D gene. Looked up from germline, CDR1 is SGHRS and CDR2 is YFSETQ. The CDR3 has 14 residues. V was trimmed by 0 bases and J by 7 bases, leaving 13 bases between them. The CDR3 DNA is TGCGCCAGCAGCTTGGCCGGGGAGGTTCTTGAAGCTTTCTTT. As protein: CASSLAGEVLEAFF. Supplemented by reference TRBV5-1 and TRBJ1-1, the full variable domain reads KAGVTQTPRYLIKTRGQQVTLSCSPISGHRSVSWYQQTPGQGLQFLFEYFSETQRNKGNFPGRFSGRQFSNSRSEMNVSTLELGDSALYLCASSLAGEVLEAFFGQGTRLTVV.

V and J are TRBV4-2 and TRBJ1-3; D gene unclear. The CDR3 covers 16 residues. Deletions cut 0 bases from V and 0 bases from J, with 9 bases between. Germline loops: CDR1 LGHNA, CDR2 YNFKEQ. DNA for the CDR3: TGTGCCAGCAGCCAAGATGGACTGGGCTCTGGAAACACCATATATTTT. This sequence encodes CASSQDGLGSGNTIYF.

The CDR3 region is CASSEIGGGNSPLHF. The CDR3, as DNA: TGTGCCAGCAGTGAAATAGGGGGCGGTAATTCACCCCTCCACTTT. The V and J genes are TRBV2 and TRBJ1-6; 7 bases are shared with TRBD1. Germline CDR1 is SNHLY and CDR2 is FYNNEI. With 2 bases clipped from V and 6 bases from J, the junction kept 4 bases outside the gene matches. The CDR3 has 15 residues.

The J gene is TRBJ1-1, the V gene TRBV6-5; TRBD1 might be the D (6 bases). V was trimmed by 7 bases and J by 10 bases, leaving 22 bases between them. The CDR3 is made up of 14 amino acids. Looked up from germline, CDR1 is MNHEY and CDR2 is SVGAGI. In DNA, the CDR3 is TGTGCCAGCACCGAGGGGGGGTTTATCGAGGGAGCTTTCTTT. Its translation is CASTEGGFIEGAFF.

The rearrangement joins TRBV15 to TRBJ2-7; 7 bases are a match to TRBD1. With V trimmed by 1 base and J by 3 bases, 9 bases remained unmatched. Germline CDR1 is LNHNV and CDR2 is YYDKDF (reference sequence). This CDR3 spans 16 amino acids. DNA for the CDR3: TGTGCCACCAGCAGAGGACAGGGAGATGTCCTCTACGAGCAGTACTTC. Translating gives CATSRGQGDVLYEQYF.

The CDR3 DNA follows: TGTGCCAGCAGCGGCCAAATGTTTTCACCCCTCCACTTT. It is translated as CASSGQMFSPLHF. This rearrangement joins TRBV7-9 to TRBJ1-6, with no clear D. The CDR3 is 13 amino acids. Trimming removed 5 bases at V and 9 bases at J, with 11 bases between. The V gene's germline CDR1 is SEHNR and CDR2 FQNEAQ (reference sequence).

This sequence joins TRBV7-2 and TRBJ2-1; possibly TRBD1 for D (6 bases). Trimming cost V 0 bases and J 5 bases, with 17 bases left between them. CDR3 length: 17 residues. The germline gives CDR1 SGHTA, CDR2 FQGNSA. The CDR3 nucleotides are TGTGCCAGCAGCTTAGCCCTAGCCGGGACACTTAACAATGAGCAGTTCTTC. It encodes CASSLALAGTLNNEQFF. The whole variable domain, filled in from reference TRBV7-2 and TRBJ2-1, reads GAGVSQSPSNKVTEKGKDVELRCDPISGHTALYWYRQSLGQGLEFLIYFQGNSAPDKSGLPSDRFSAERTGGSVSTLTIQRTQQEDSAVYLCASSLALAGTLNNEQFFGPGTRLTVL.

The J gene is TRBJ2-1, the V gene TRBV24-1; TRBD1 agrees at 9 bases. Losses at the gene ends were 1 base for V and 0 bases for J; bases not matched to a gene: 12. The length of the CDR3 is 20 residues. Germline V CDR1 and CDR2: KGHDR, SFDVKD. The CDR3 here is CATSDFSGTGWRGSYNEQFF. The CDR3 DNA sequence: TGTGCCACCAGTGATTTTTCCGGGACAGGGTGGAGGGGCTCCTACAATGAGCAGTTCTTC.

The chain combines TRBV19 with TRBJ1-1; D is uncertain. The CDR3 consists of 17 residues. CDR1 and CDR2 from the germline V gene are LNHDA and SQIVND (reference sequence). V shed 4 bases and J shed 0 bases, with 18 bases lying between them. The CDR3 is CASSKMGGKTMNTEAFF. CDR3 bases: TGTGCCAGTAGTAAGATGGGAGGGAAAACAATGAACACTGAAGCTTTCTTT.

The chain carries TRBV12-5 and TRBJ2-2; 10 nucleotides align to TRBD1. With V trimmed by 5 bases and J by 7 bases, 10 bases remained unmatched. The CDR3 consists of 16 residues. Germline V CDR1 and CDR2: LGHNT, FRNRAP. CDR3 sequence (DNA): TGTGCTAGTGGTCGTCCCCCGGGACAGGGGAGCGGGGAGCTGTTTTTT. Its protein product is CASGRPPGQGSGELFF.

The chain combines TRBV21-1 with TRBJ1-3; TRBD1 was called by the table and not checked on the DNA. TRBV21-1 is a known pseudogene. This CDR3 has 15 amino acids. Here the CDR3 DNA reads TGTGCCAGCAGCAAAAGGGGGCTAGGTGGAAACACCATATATTTT. It encodes CASSKRGLGGNTIYF.

V gene TRBV19 combines with J gene TRBJ2-7; no definite D call. Germline values: CDR1 LNHDA, CDR2 SQIVND (reference sequence). This CDR3 region has 14 residues. Trimming removed 7 bases at V and 0 bases at J, with 13 bases between. The CDR3 sequence: CASIQDTLSYEQYF. CDR3 in DNA: TGTGCCAGTATCCAGGATACCCTCTCCTACGAGCAGTACTTC.

The rearrangement joins TRBV3-1 (or the pseudogene TRBV3-2) to TRBJ1-4; D unresolved. Trimming left V 3 bases short and J 8 bases short, with 4 bases between. This CDR3 region has 11 residues. CDR1 is LGHDT and CDR2 is YNNKEL in the germline V gene (reference sequence). CDR3 bases: TGTGCCAGCAGCCAGGCCGAAAAACTGTTTTTT. Translating it yields CASSQAEKLFF.

The chain has TRBV7-8 and TRBJ1-1; 10 bases match TRBD1. J was trimmed by 7 bases and V by 0 bases; bases with no gene match: 8. The length of the CDR3 is 16 residues. Per the germline V gene, CDR1 is SGHVS and CDR2 is FQNEAQ. The CDR3 nucleotides are TGTGCCAGCAGCTTAGCACAGGTCTGGACAGGGGGTGAAGCTTTCTTT. Residues: CASSLAQVWTGGEAFF.

This rearrangement joins TRBV19 to TRBJ1-5, with D possibly TRBD1 on 5 matching bases. V was clipped by 5 bases and J by 1 base, with 12 bases between them. The germline V gene encodes CDR1 LNHDA and CDR2 SQIVND (reference sequence). The CDR3 has 15 amino acids. The CDR3: CASSWTGGSNQPQHF. CDR3 DNA sequence: TGTGCCAGTAGTTGGACGGGGGGGAGCAATCAGCCCCAGCATTTT.

The chain combines TRBV18 with TRBJ2-5; possibly TRBD2 for D (6 bases). Germline assignment: CDR1 KGHSH and CDR2 LQKENI. The CDR3 length is 15 residues. Trimming stripped 0 bases from V and 5 bases from J, with 13 bases between. The CDR3 reads CASSPPGLPGETQYF. CDR3 in DNA: TGTGCCAGCTCACCACCGGGACTCCCGGGGGAGACCCAGTACTTC.

This chain uses TRBV19 with TRBJ2-3; 15 bases are shared with TRBD2. Germline CDR1 reads LNHDA; CDR2 reads SQIVND (reference sequence). Losses at the gene ends were 5 bases for V and 1 base for J; bases not matched to a gene: 4. The CDR3 covers 17 residues. The CDR3 reads CASSWTSGGAGTDTQYF. DNA for the CDR3: TGTGCCAGTAGTTGGACTAGCGGGGGGGCCGGCACAGATACGCAGTATTTT.

The gene calls are TRBV21-1 and TRBJ2-1; the D segment call TRBD2 is taken from the table without a DNA check. TRBV21-1 is noted as a pseudogene. This CDR3 has 14 amino acids. CDR3 sequence: CASSRTSSYNEQFF. As DNA, the CDR3 is TGTGCCAGCAGTCGGACTAGCTCCTACAATGAGCAGTTCTTC.

This chain connects TRBV30 to TRBJ1-5, with D unclear. CDR1 is GTSNPN and CDR2 is SVGIG in the germline V gene (reference sequence). Trimming cost V 1 base and J 7 bases, with 11 bases left between them. This CDR3 has 13 amino acids. The CDR3 nucleotides read TGTGCCTGGAGTGCAGGAAACCACCAGCCCCAGCATTTT. Residues: CAWSAGNHQPQHF.

This clone has just one count. The V gene is TRBV7-2, the J gene TRBJ1-1, with 8 bases fitting TRBD1. V was pared by 6 bases and J by 5 bases, with 8 bases of the junction left unmatched. Germline V lookup: CDR1 SGHTA, CDR2 FQGNSA. The length of the CDR3 is 14 residues. The DNA of the CDR3 is TGTGCCAGCAGAAACCAGGGGGCATTTACTGAAGCTTTCTTT. Translated: CASRNQGAFTEAFF.

This sequence joins TRBV2 and TRBJ1-6; possible D gene TRBD1, 6 bases. The CDR3 runs to 14 residues. The V gene lost 7 bases and the J gene lost 0 bases, with 7 bases spanning the gap. Per germline, CDR1 SNHLY and CDR2 FYNNEI. The CDR3 DNA sequence: TGTGCCAGCAAGGACAGCTCCTATAATTCACCCCTCCACTTT. Amino acid sequence: CASKDSSYNSPLHF.